The 20 T cell receptor beta chains below all came from one sample that was sequenced in a study of molecular identifiers for immune sequencing clone quantification. From the PCR reads, TCRdb called clonotypes with MiXCR, one entry per CDR3 protein. The sample records 600,000 to 650,000 distinct CDR3 sequences, 15% to 20% being singletons. The sequencing input was naive CD8+ T cells from blood, with Jurkat cell RNA spiked in. Subset meaning: FACS-sorted CD8+CD4-CCR7+CD45RA+ naive T cells. These receptors originate from a human donor in good health. Some libraries in this study had Jurkat cell RNA spiked in.

This clonotype was seen a few times. The chain uses TRBV19 and TRBJ2-7, with 8 bases identical to TRBD2. Germline CDR1 reads LNHDA; CDR2 reads SQIVND (reference sequence). The CDR3 is 15 residues long. The J segment lost 2 bases and the V segment lost 6 bases, leaving 9 bases of the junction unmatched. The chain's CDR3 is CASSISLADPYEQYF. CDR3 DNA: TGTGCCAGTAGCATCTCACTAGCGGACCCCTACGAGCAGTACTTC. Variable domain in full (rest from reference TRBV19 and TRBJ2-7): DGGITQSPKYLFRKEGQNVTLSCEQNLNHDAMYWYRQDPGQGLRLIYYSQIVNDFQKGDIAEGYSVSREKKESFPLTVTSAQKNPTAFYLCASSISLADPYEQYFGPGTRLTVT.

The table lists this clonotype with a few counts. J is TRBJ1-2 and V is TRBV6-6; D gene unclear. V dropped 8 bases and J dropped 6 bases, with 13 bases sitting between them. The germline gives CDR1 MNHNY, CDR2 SVGAGI (reference sequence). This CDR3 has 12 amino acids. The CDR3 DNA is TGTGCCAGCTTTCAGACTTTCAATGGCTACACCTTC. Protein: CASFQTFNGYTF.

This clonotype was observed many times. The V call is TRBV30, the J call TRBJ2-1; possibly TRBD1 or TRBD2 for D (5 bases each). Trimming removed 0 bases at V and 2 bases at J, with 8 bases between. The CDR3 consists of 14 residues. The germline V gene has CDR1 GTSNPN and CDR2 SVGIG (reference sequence). The CDR3 loop reads CAWSVGDAYNEQFF. The DNA of the CDR3 is TGTGCCTGGAGTGTCGGGGACGCCTACAATGAGCAGTTCTTC.

This clonotype was found many times. The V and J genes are TRBV19 and TRBJ2-7; no reliable D call. The CDR3 has 13 residues. The germline V and J ends were trimmed by 3 bases and 4 bases, with 10 bases remaining between them. Germline V gene lookup returns CDR1 LNHDA and CDR2 SQIVND (reference sequence). The CDR3 loop is CASSIGPGYEQYF. The CDR3 region has the DNA TGTGCCAGTAGTATCGGTCCTGGATACGAGCAGTACTTC.

This chain uses TRBV27 with TRBJ2-7, with 8 positions matching TRBD2. V was pared by 6 bases and J by 1 base, with 8 bases of the junction left unmatched. The CDR3 runs 15 residues. In germline, CDR1 is MNHEY, CDR2 SMNVEV (reference sequence). CDR3 bases: TGTGCCAGCAGCCCTAGCGGGTGGTGGTCCTACGAGCAGTACTTC. Its protein is CASSPSGWWSYEQYF.

Details on this clonotype: Given a much more abundant clone one base away, this may be a read error. This chain connects TRBV27 to TRBJ2-7; 9 nucleotides align to TRBD2. The length of the CDR3 is 14 residues. Trimming at V came to 11 bases and at J to 2 bases, leaving 10 bases not matched to a gene. Germline V gives CDR1 MNHEY, CDR2 SMNVEV (reference sequence). The CDR3 DNA sequence: TGTGCCGGCAAGGAGCTAGCGGGACCCTACGAGCAGTACTTC. Translating it yields CAGKELAGPYEQYF.

At least ten counts were recorded for this clonotype. The J gene is TRBJ2-5, the V gene TRBV20-1; 8 positions match TRBD2. CDR3 length equals 17 residues. J gave up 1 base and V 0 bases, and 10 bases lay outside the gene matches. Germline V gives CDR1 DFQATT, CDR2 SNEGSKA (reference sequence). The CDR3 region has the DNA TGCAGTGCTAGAGATACGGGAGGGCCTTTTTCCCAAGAGACCCAGTACTTC. It translates to CSARDTGGPFSQETQYF.

This clonotype was seen many times. CDR3 coding DNA: TGTGCCAGCAGCCCCTCCCCGGGGAGCTCTGGAAACACCATATATTTT. Protein: CASSPSPGSSGNTIYF. The chain recombines TRBV9 with TRBJ1-3; D gene ambiguous. In germline, CDR1 is SGDLS, CDR2 YYNGEE. The CDR3 has 16 amino acids. V shed 4 bases and J shed 0 bases, with 14 bases lying between them.

V and J are TRBV7-9 and TRBJ2-2, with D perhaps being TRBD1 or TRBD2 (5 bases each). The germline V gene has CDR1 SEHNR and CDR2 FQNEAQ (reference sequence). CDR3 size: 13 residues. V was trimmed by 5 bases and J by 7 bases, leaving 11 bases between them. The CDR3 nucleotides are TGTGCCAGCAGCCGGGACGGATACGGGGAGCTGTTTTTT. Encoded protein: CASSRDGYGELFF.

The rearrangement uses TRBV4-1 and TRBJ2-2; TRBD1 is a possible D gene (6 bases). CDR3 length: 18 amino acids. Germline V gives CDR1 MGHRA, CDR2 YSYEKL. The V gene lost 1 base and the J gene lost 2 bases, with 17 bases spanning the gap. The CDR3 sequence is CASSQGPTPDSNTGELFF. As DNA, the CDR3 is TGCGCCAGCAGCCAAGGCCCCACCCCGGACAGCAACACCGGGGAGCTGTTTTTT.

This clonotype was seen at least ten times. J is TRBJ1-5 and V is TRBV12-5; D ambiguous. The length of the CDR3 is 15 residues. Trimming pared 4 bases from V and 0 bases from J, leaving 10 bases between. Germline CDR1 reads LGHNT; CDR2 reads FRNRAP. CDR3 sequence (DNA): TGTGCTAGTGGTTCCCTGACGGATAGCAATCAGCCCCAGCATTTT. Amino acid sequence: CASGSLTDSNQPQHF. The full variable domain, with the rest looked up from reference TRBV12-5 and TRBJ1-5, is DARVTQTPRHKVTEMGQEVTMRCQPILGHNTVFWYRQTMMQGLELLAYFRNRAPLDDSGMPKDRFSAEMPDATLATLKIQPSEPRDSAVYFCASGSLTDSNQPQHFGDGTRLSIL.

On this clonotype: A much larger clone differs from this one at a single base, so this may be a read error. The chain uses TRBV9 and TRBJ2-5; 15 positions match TRBD2. The CDR3 totals 16 residues. Trimming removed 4 bases from V and 8 bases from J; junction bases left unmatched: 9. Germline-derived CDR1 and CDR2 are SGDLS and YYNGEE. CDR3 coding DNA: TGTGCCAGCAGCCAGGAAACGGGACTAGCGGGAGGTACCCAGTACTTC. It codes for CASSQETGLAGGTQYF.

The table lists this clonotype with many counts. V is TRBV7-2 and J is TRBJ2-2; 13 bases align to TRBD2. Germline assignment: CDR1 SGHTA and CDR2 FQGNSA. The trim removed 4 bases at V and 1 base at J, leaving 9 bases unmatched. The CDR3 is 19 residues long. Written as DNA, the CDR3 is TGTGCCAGCAGCTCAGGGACTAGCGGGATTACGTTGAACACCGGGGAGCTGTTTTTT. This gives the protein CASSSGTSGITLNTGELFF.

This clonotype has just a few counts. At one of its ends the junction is not consistent with the germline gene, which may arise from a read error. The chain combines TRBV23-1 with TRBJ2-2; 12 bases fit TRBD1. TRBV23-1 is noted as an ORF with a role that remains uncertain. CDR3 length: 18 residues. The CDR3 region has the DNA TGCGCCAGCAGTCAAAATGTGTGGGACAGGGGGCGACGGCGGGGAGCTGTTTTT. This sequence encodes CASSQNVWDRGRRRGAVF.

On this clonotype: The junction does not match germline at one end; this may be a read error. The rearrangement uses TRBV24-1 and TRBJ2-3, with 8 bases matching TRBD2. The germline gives CDR1 KGHDR, CDR2 SFDVKD. The CDR3 spans 18 residues. CDR3 loop: CATSDPASGHPSTGTQYF. CDR3 nucleotide sequence: TGTGCCACCAGTGATCCGGCTAGCGGGCACCCTTCCACAGGTACGCAGTATTTT.

Regarding this clonotype: Its ends do not fully match the called genes, so a read error is possible. The chain uses TRBV4-3 and TRBJ2-7, with a possible D match to TRBD1 (6 bases). Germline CDR1 and CDR2: LGHNA and YSLEER. This CDR3 region has 15 residues. The CDR3, as DNA: TGCGCCAACAGCCAAGATCGGACAGCTTCCTACGAGCAGTACTTC. Its protein is CANSQDRTASYEQYF.

This chain links TRBV28 with TRBJ1-3; the D is unclear. V lost 1 base to trimming and J lost 4 bases, with 20 bases between them. The CDR3 loop spans 18 amino acids. CDR1 and CDR2 from the germline V gene are MDHEN and SYDVKM. This CDR3 reads CASSLYGGGSLQGNTIYF. CDR3 in DNA: TGTGCCAGCAGTTTATACGGCGGCGGCTCTCTACAAGGAAACACCATATATTTT.

This clonotype has ten or more counts. This chain links TRBV2 with TRBJ2-1; a weak D match, TRBD2 (5 bases). The CDR3 contains 14 residues. CDR1 is SNHLY, CDR2 FYNNEI, per germline. V lost 7 bases to trimming and J lost 9 bases, with 19 bases between them. CDR3 nucleotides: TGTGCCAGCATGGGAGACTCCCAAGTGGGTGAGCAGTTCTTC. This sequence encodes CASMGDSQVGEQFF.

This clonotype was seen many times. The chain has TRBV6-1 and TRBJ1-1; D is uncertain. V was clipped by 1 base and J by 7 bases, with 10 bases between them. Germline V gene lookup returns CDR1 MNHNS and CDR2 SASEGT. The CDR3 consists of 13 residues. CDR3 in amino acids: CASSEESGLEAFF. CDR3 nucleotide sequence: TGTGCCAGCAGTGAAGAGTCAGGCCTTGAAGCTTTCTTT.

This chain uses TRBV2 with TRBJ2-3; TRBD2 is a possible D gene (6 bases). V lost 1 base and J 3 bases, leaving 11 bases between the germline ends. Germline V gene data show CDR1 as SNHLY and CDR2 as FYNNEI. The CDR3 loop spans 15 amino acids. The CDR3 sequence: CASSEVGGGTDTQYF. The CDR3, as DNA: TGTGCCAGCAGTGAAGTCGGGGGTGGGACAGATACGCAGTATTTT.